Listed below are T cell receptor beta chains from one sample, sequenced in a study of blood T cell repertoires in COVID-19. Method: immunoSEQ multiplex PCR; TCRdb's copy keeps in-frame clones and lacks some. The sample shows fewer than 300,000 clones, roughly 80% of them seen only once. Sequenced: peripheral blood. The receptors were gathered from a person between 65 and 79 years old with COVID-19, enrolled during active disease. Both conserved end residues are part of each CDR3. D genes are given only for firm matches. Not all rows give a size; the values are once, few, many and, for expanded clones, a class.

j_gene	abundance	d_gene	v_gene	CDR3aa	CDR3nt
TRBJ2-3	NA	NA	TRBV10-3	CAISESRGSSTDTQYF	TGTGCCATCAGTGAATCACGGGGTTCGAGCACAGATACGCAGTATTTT
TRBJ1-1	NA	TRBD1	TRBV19	CASSSTGDSEAFF	TGTGCCAGTAGTTCCACCGGGGACAGTGAAGCTTTCTTT
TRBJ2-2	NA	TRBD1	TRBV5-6	CASSRTGPGELFF	TGTGCCAGCAGTAGGACAGGGCCCGGGGAGCTGTTTTTT
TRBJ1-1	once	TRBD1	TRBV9	CASSPRQGGGTEAFF	TGTGCCAGCAGCCCCCGACAGGGCGGCGGCACTGAAGCTTTCTTT
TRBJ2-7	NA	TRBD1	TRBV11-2	CASSFGQGNQQYF	TGTGCCAGCAGCTTCGGACAGGGAAACCAGCAGTACTTC
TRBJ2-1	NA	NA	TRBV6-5	CASSSSEWYNEQFF	TGTGCCAGCAGTAGTAGTGAATGGTACAATGAGCAGTTCTTC
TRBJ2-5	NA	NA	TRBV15	CATSRDPGTETQYF	TGTGCCACCAGCAGAGACCCGGGAACCGAGACCCAGTACTTC
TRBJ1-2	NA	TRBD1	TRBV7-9	CASSLREGAGGYTF	TGTGCCAGCAGCTTACGCGAGGGGGCTGGTGGCTACACCTTC
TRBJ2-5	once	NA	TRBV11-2	CASSFGSQETQYF	TGTGCCAGCAGCTTCGGGAGCCAAGAGACCCAGTACTTC
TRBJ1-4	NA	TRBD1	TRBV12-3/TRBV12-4	CASSPTGSEKLFF	TGTGCCAGCAGCCCGACAGGGAGTGAAAAACTGTTTTTT
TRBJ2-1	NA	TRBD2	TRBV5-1	CASSPYSGGYNEQFF	TGCGCCAGCAGCCCATACAGCGGGGGGTACAATGAGCAGTTCTTC
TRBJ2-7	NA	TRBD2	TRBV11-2	CASSLGGEVYEQYF	TGTGCCAGCAGCTTGGGGGGGGAGGTATACGAGCAGTACTTC
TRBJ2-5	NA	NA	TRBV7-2	CASSLGDYQETQYF	TGTGCCAGCAGCTTAGGGGACTACCAAGAGACCCAGTACTTC
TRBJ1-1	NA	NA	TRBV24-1	CATAGLNTEAFF	TGTGCCACCGCGGGGTTGAACACTGAAGCTTTCTTT
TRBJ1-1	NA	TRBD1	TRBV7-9	CASSLRQGVNTEAFF	TGTGCCAGCAGCCTCCGACAGGGTGTGAACACTGAAGCTTTCTTT
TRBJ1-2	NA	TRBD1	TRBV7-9	CASSTRTGGNEYGYTF	TGTGCCAGCAGCACCCGGACAGGGGGCAACGAGTATGGCTACACCTTC
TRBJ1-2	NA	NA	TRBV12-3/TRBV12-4	CASSLSHGYTF	TGTGCCAGCAGTTTATCTCATGGCTACACCTTC
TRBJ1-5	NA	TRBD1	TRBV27	CASRRTGGYQPQHF	TGTGCCAGCAGAAGGACAGGGGGCTATCAGCCCCAGCATTTT
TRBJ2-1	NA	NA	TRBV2	CASSRSGSRNEQFF	TGTGCCAGCAGTAGGTCCGGGAGTCGCAATGAGCAGTTCTTC
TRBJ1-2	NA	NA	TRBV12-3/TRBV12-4	CASSFRTIYGYTF	TGTGCCAGCAGTTTCAGGACAATTTATGGCTACACCTTC
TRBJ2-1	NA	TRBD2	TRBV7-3	CASSLTSGTGREQFF	TGTGCCAGCAGCTTGACTAGCGGCACGGGACGTGAGCAGTTCTTC
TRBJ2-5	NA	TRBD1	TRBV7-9	CASSLRQGVQETQYF	TGTGCCAGCAGCTTGAGACAGGGGGTTCAAGAGACCCAGTACTTC
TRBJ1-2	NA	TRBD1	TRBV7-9	CASSLQGQGSFGYTF	TGTGCCAGCAGCTTACAGGGACAGGGGTCGTTTGGCTACACCTTC
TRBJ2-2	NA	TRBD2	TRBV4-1	CASSQEKVAGGTGELFF	TGCGCCAGCAGCCAAGAAAAAGTAGCGGGGGGGACGGGGGAGCTGTTTTTT
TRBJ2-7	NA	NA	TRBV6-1	CASSETSGVGEQYF	TGTGCCAGCAGTGAAACCTCAGGGGTGGGGGAGCAGTACTTC
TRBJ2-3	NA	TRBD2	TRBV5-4	CASRMLSGGAHTQYF	TGTGCCAGCAGAATGCTAAGCGGGGGGGCCCATACGCAGTATTTT
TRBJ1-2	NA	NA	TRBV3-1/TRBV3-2	CASSQDLQAYGYTF	TGTGCCAGCAGCCAAGATCTTCAGGCTTATGGCTACACCTTC
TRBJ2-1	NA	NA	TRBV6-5	CASARGGEQFF	TGTGCCAGCGCTAGGGGAGGAGAGCAGTTCTTC
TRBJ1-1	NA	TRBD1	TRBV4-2	CASSQLQGQGIRDTEAFF	TGTGCCAGCAGCCAACTACAGGGACAGGGGATAAGGGACACTGAAGCTTTCTTT
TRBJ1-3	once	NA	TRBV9	CASSPGSGNTIYF	TGTGCCAGCAGCCCCGGGTCTGGAAACACCATATATTTT
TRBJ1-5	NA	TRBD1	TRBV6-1	CASSGTGLYSNQPQHF	TGTGCCAGCAGTGGGACAGGTCTCTATAGCAATCAGCCCCAGCATTTT
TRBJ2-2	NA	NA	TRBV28	CASLQGTGELFF	TGTGCCAGCTTACAGGGCACCGGGGAGCTGTTTTTT
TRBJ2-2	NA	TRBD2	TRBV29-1	CSVTVWTSGRPNTGELFF	TGCAGCGTTACCGTTTGGACTAGCGGGAGACCGAACACCGGGGAGCTGTTTTTT
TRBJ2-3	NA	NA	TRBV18	CASSLRTVTGGDTQYF	TGTGCCAGCTCACTGCGGACAGTGACAGGTGGGGATACGCAGTATTTT
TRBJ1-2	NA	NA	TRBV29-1	CSVVQPNYGYTF	TGCAGCGTTGTACAGCCTAACTATGGCTACACCTTC
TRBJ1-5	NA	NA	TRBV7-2	CASSSRSVDEPQHF	TGTGCCAGCAGCTCCCGTTCGGTCGATGAGCCCCAGCATTTT